The 21 T cell receptor beta chains listed next were all sequenced from one sample in a study of regulatory T cells in long-lasting Graves disease. The authors built TCR beta libraries using iRepertoire HTBI primers and Arm-PCR of CDR3 regions. One entry per CDR3 protein results from TCRdb running MiXCR on the multiplex PCR reads. The sample shows around 400,000 distinct CDR3 sequences, 21% of them seen only once. Time point indicated: persistent/refractory GD, antithyroid drugs over 5 years with positive TRAb. RNA extracted from PBMCs served as the sequencing template. This specimen was peripheral blood mononuclear cells (PBMCs), taken when the disease was refractory, from a patient treated with antithyroid drugs. These TCRs come from a female donor with Graves disease.

This clonotype was detected only a few times. A read error may account for a junction end that differs from germline. The V and J genes are TRBV7-6 and TRBJ2-7; 7 bases align to TRBD2. Per the germline V gene, CDR1 is SGHVS and CDR2 is FNYEAQ. The CDR3 runs to 16 residues. CDR3 protein: CVSSPSPSGVTYEQYF. DNA for the CDR3: TGTGTCAGCAGTCCTTCCCCGAGCGGGGTTACCTACGAGCAGTACTTC.

This clonotype was counted ten times or more. The rearrangement joins TRBV2 to TRBJ2-4; possibly TRBD2 for D (6 bases). Germline values: CDR1 SNHLY, CDR2 FYNNEI. V gave up 11 bases and J gave up 9 bases, with 14 bases separating them. This CDR3 contains 11 residues. The CDR3 bases are TGTGCCTCCGGGACTCCACCCATTCAGTACTTC. Residues: CASGTPPIQYF.

This clonotype occurred many times. The chain uses TRBV2 and TRBJ2-2; D not resolved. The CDR3 runs 13 residues. V gave up 5 bases and J gave up 5 bases, with 9 bases separating them. Germline CDR1 SNHLY, CDR2 FYNNEI. CDR3 protein: CASSFAVTGELFF. The CDR3 DNA is TGTGCCAGCAGTTTTGCAGTTACCGGGGAGCTGTTTTTT.

The gene calls are TRBV12-3 or TRBV12-4 and TRBJ2-3; D ambiguous. The V gene lost 8 bases and the J gene lost 2 bases, with 17 bases spanning the gap. There are 15 residues in the CDR3. The DNA of the CDR3 is TGTGCCAGCGGTCCGCGACAAGCTCACACAGATACGCAGTATTTT. Residues: CASGPRQAHTDTQYF.

A word on this clonotype: A much more abundant neighbour one base away suggests this may be a read error. The V and J genes are TRBV28 and TRBJ1-4; D call uncertain. Per the germline V gene, CDR1 is MDHEN and CDR2 is SYDVKM. This CDR3 is built from 14 residues. As DNA, the CDR3 is TGTACCAGCAGTTTACCCGCGGGCGGTGAAAAACTGTTTTTT. It specifies CTSSLPAGGEKLFF.

This clonotype was seen ten or more times. The chain links TRBV12-3 or TRBV12-4 to TRBJ2-2; unclear D gene. V was cut by 3 bases and J by 7 bases, with 9 bases left in between. The CDR3 length is 13 residues. In DNA, the CDR3 is TGTGCCAGCAGTTTGTGGCGCGACGGGGAGCTGTTTTTT. This encodes CASSLWRDGELFF.

This clonotype was counted many times. V and J are TRBV2 and TRBJ2-5, with D tentatively TRBD1 or TRBD2 (5 bases each). Trimming removed 7 bases from V and 1 base from J, with 13 bases in between. The CDR3 length is 14 residues. Germline CDR1 reads SNHLY; CDR2 reads FYNNEI. The chain's CDR3 is CASIPGTFQETQYF. In nucleotides, the CDR3 is TGTGCCAGCATCCCGGGGACCTTCCAAGAGACCCAGTACTTC.

On this clonotype: A read error may explain this, as a much larger clone is one base away. This chain connects TRBV2 to TRBJ1-1; D not certain. CDR1 SNHLY and CDR2 FYNNEI come from the germline V gene. The CDR3 totals 15 residues. V was shortened by 7 bases and J by 3 bases, with 18 bases between the two germline ends. CDR3 amino acids: CASKAARNPDTEAFF. Written as DNA, the CDR3 is TGTGCCAGCAAAGCAGCCAGAAATCCGGACACTGAAGCTTTCTTT.

The table lists this clonotype with many counts. The gene calls are TRBV28 and TRBJ1-5; tentative D call: TRBD1 (6 bases). The CDR3 covers 13 residues. Germline V gene sequence: CDR1 MDHEN, CDR2 SYDVKM. CDR3 protein: CATFTGAGQPQHF. The CDR3 nucleotides are TGTGCTACCTTTACGGGGGCGGGTCAGCCCCAGCATTTT.

In this sample, this clonotype turned up a few times. The chain employs TRBV5-5 and TRBJ1-5, with D possibly TRBD1 on 5 matching bases. V lost 4 bases and J lost 3, with 11 bases in between. The CDR3 spans 14 residues. CDR1 SGHKS and CDR2 YYEKEE come from the germline V gene (reference sequence). The CDR3 reads CASSGGQVNQPQHF. In nucleotides, the CDR3 is TGTGCCAGCAGCGGAGGACAAGTCAATCAGCCCCAGCATTTT.

This clonotype was observed a few times. The chain carries TRBV6-1 and TRBJ2-5, with TRBD2 matching over 8 bases. V lost 5 bases to trimming and J lost 7 bases; unmatched junction nucleotides: 6. CDR1 and CDR2 from the germline V gene are MNHNS and SASEGT. This CDR3 is 13 amino acids long. Here the CDR3 reads CASSQRGGLTQYF. CDR3 coding DNA: TGTGCCAGCAGTCAACGGGGGGGACTGACCCAGTACTTC.

The chain carries TRBV5-1 and TRBJ2-2, with 9 bases matching TRBD1. The V gene end was trimmed by 3 bases and the J gene end by 4 bases; junction bases not matched to a gene: 7. The CDR3 sequence is 16 residues long. Germline-derived CDR1 and CDR2 are SGHRS and YFSETQ. The CDR3 region is CASSSGTGPATGELFF. The DNA for the CDR3 is TGCGCCAGCAGCTCTGGGACAGGGCCGGCCACCGGGGAGCTGTTTTTT.

Remarks on this clonotype: A much bigger clone sits one base away, suggesting this may be a read error. The chain carries TRBV2 and TRBJ1-4, with a weak D call TRBD1 (5 bases). The germline gives CDR1 SNHLY, CDR2 FYNNEI. The CDR3 sequence is 15 residues long. V dropped 6 bases and J dropped 4 bases, with 15 bases sitting between them. The DNA of the CDR3 is TGTGCCAGCAGGGGGAGGGACGGCCTTAATGAAAAACTGTTTTTT. Translation gives CASRGRDGLNEKLFF.

This clonotype was detected ten times or more. V usage is TRBV7-8 and J usage is TRBJ2-7; 11 bases match TRBD2. Germline lookup yields CDR1 SGHVS and CDR2 FQNEAQ. V shed 5 bases and J 3 bases; nucleotides not matched to a gene: 9. The CDR3 length is 16 residues. Here the CDR3 reads CASSNRPGTSGYEQYF. The DNA of the CDR3 is TGTGCCAGCAGCAACCGTCCCGGGACTAGCGGCTACGAGCAGTACTTC.

This clonotype was seen ten or more times. The chain uses TRBV11-3 and TRBJ2-1, with a tentative D call TRBD2 (5 bases). The ends were cut back, 0 bases at V and 9 bases at J, with 12 bases in the middle. The CDR3 contains 14 residues. Germline V CDR1 and CDR2: SGHNT, YENEEA. In nucleotides, the CDR3 is TGTGCCAGCAGCTTAGATGGAACGGGAAGTGAGCAGTTCTTC. It specifies CASSLDGTGSEQFF.

This clonotype has a count of ten or more. The chain couples TRBV9 to TRBJ1-4, with 9 bases identical to TRBD1. Germline V gene data show CDR1 as SGDLS and CDR2 as YYNGEE. CDR3 length: 14 amino acids. Trimming took 7 bases from V and 8 from J; bases not matched to a gene: 9. Here the CDR3 DNA reads TGTGCCAGCGGACCCGGGGACAGGGAGGAAAAACTGTTTTTT. Translation: CASGPGDREEKLFF.

With regard to this clonotype: A read error may be the cause here, since a much bigger clone is one base away. The V call is TRBV30, the J call TRBJ1-1; D is unresolved. Germline V gene lookup returns CDR1 GTSNPN and CDR2 SVGIG (reference sequence). The CDR3 runs 13 residues. The CDR3 sequence: CAWSATRATEASF. The CDR3 nucleotides are TGTGCCTGGAGCGCGACGCGGGCGACTGAAGCTTCCTTT.

This clonotype appeared many times. The rearrangement links TRBV2 to TRBJ1-5, with 7 bases aligning to TRBD1. The CDR3 length is 14 residues. Germline-derived CDR1 and CDR2 are SNHLY and FYNNEI. The V gene end was trimmed by 1 base and the J gene end by 6 bases; junction bases not matched to a gene: 3. In DNA form, the CDR3 reads TGTGCCAGCAGTGAAGAAGGGGGCAGTCAGCCCCAGCATTTT. It specifies CASSEEGGSQPQHF.

V usage is TRBV24-1 and J usage is TRBJ2-1, with 8 bases that match TRBD2. V lost 2 bases, J lost 0 bases, and 8 bases stayed unmatched. This CDR3 region has 18 residues. Germline V lookup: CDR1 KGHDR, CDR2 SFDVKD. The CDR3 here is CATSDSAISGSSYNEQFF. CDR3 nucleotide sequence: TGTGCCACCAGTGATTCCGCGATCAGCGGGAGCTCCTACAATGAGCAGTTCTTC.

This clonotype was counted only a few times. The chain carries TRBV6-1 and TRBJ2-3, with 8 bases lining up with TRBD2. V was pared by 4 bases and J by 2 bases, with 11 bases of the junction left unmatched. This CDR3 is 17 amino acids long. Germline-derived CDR1 and CDR2 are MNHNS and SASEGT. CDR3 sequence: CASSARTSLPSTDTQYF. The CDR3 DNA is TGTGCCAGCAGTGCTCGGACTAGCTTGCCTTCCACAGATACGCAGTATTTT.

The rearrangement joins TRBV5-1 to TRBJ2-7; 10 bases match TRBD2. Germline lookup yields CDR1 SGHRS and CDR2 YFSETQ. CDR3 length: 15 residues. J gave up 3 bases and V 0 bases, and 3 bases lay outside the gene matches. CDR3 in amino acids: CASSLDGLAVYEQYF. The CDR3 nucleotides read TGCGCCAGCAGCTTGGATGGACTAGCGGTCTACGAGCAGTACTTC. Full variable domain (missing parts from reference TRBV5-1 and TRBJ2-7): KAGVTQTPRYLIKTRGQQVTLSCSPISGHRSVSWYQQTPGQGLQFLFEYFSETQRNKGNFPGRFSGRQFSNSRSEMNVSTLELGDSALYLCASSLDGLAVYEQYFGPGTRLTVT.